This T cell receptor beta chain was captured by sequencing in a study of T cell clonality in common variable immunodeficiency. The study, taken as a whole, reports: CVID subjects showed higher TCRbeta clonality than healthy controls. Shared TCRbeta clones were fewer between CVID subjects than controls. Fewer deletions and N-nucleotide insertions were reportedly seen in common variable immunodeficiency TCR beta sequences.

All CVID subjects were on immunoglobulin replacement for at least one year. Generated by immunoSEQ multiplex PCR, the TCRdb table keeps only in-frame clones and is missing some. The sample presents tens of thousands of clones, none singletons. Germline-derived CDR1 and CDR2 are MNHEY and SVGEGT. CDR3 length: 16 residues. V lost 6 bases and J lost 4, with 18 bases in between. This clone came up many times. Its target is unknown. The read terminates 3 residues before the CDR3 end, so the remaining end is supplied by the germline J gene. The sample comprised peripheral blood mononuclear cells. This rearrangement joins TRBV6-2 or TRBV6-3 to TRBJ1-4; D is unresolved. This TCR was recovered from a human donor with common variable immunodeficiency. Incomplete CDR3 DNA: TGTGCCAGCAGAGGAGGTCCACGGGGTGTTAATGAAAAA. This sequence encodes CASRGGPRGVNEK. The CDR3 as a whole reads CASRGGPRGVNEKLFF.